These T cell receptor beta chains were read from a single sample in a study of Graves' ophthalmopathy and Graves' hyperthyroidism. In TCRdb, the multiplex PCR reads were re-called with MiXCR into one record per CDR3 protein. The sample lists 300,000 to 450,000 distinct CDR3 sequences, approximately 18% seen once, with roughly 2.6% in the top ten. Sequenced: peripheral blood. The receptors derive from an adult woman with stable Graves' hyperthyroidism. The CDR3 runs from the conserved cysteine through the conserved F or W. The order of the fields is J gene, D gene, clone size, V gene, CDR3 DNA, CDR3 protein. A D gene is named only where the DNA matches it firmly. Rows give clone size only sometimes, using once, few, many, or a class for an expanded clone.

TRBJ1-1	NA	many	TRBV9	TGTGCCAGCAGCGTTAACCTGAACACTGAAGCTTTCTTT	CASSVNLNTEAFF
TRBJ1-2	NA	many	TRBV27	TGTGCCAGCAGTCCACATCGCCTCAGCGATGGCTACACCTTC	CASSPHRLSDGYTF
TRBJ2-7	NA	NA	TRBV4-3	TGCGCCAGCAGCCAAGAGTCAGGGGGGTCGGTCGGCGAGCAGTACTTC	CASSQESGGSVGEQYF
TRBJ2-7	NA	many	TRBV29-1	TGCAGCGTTGGGGATGGGGACGAGCAGTACTTC	CSVGDGDEQYF
TRBJ1-1	TRBD1	NA	TRBV6-2/TRBV6-3	TGTGCCACGGGACAGGTTTACGCCGATATTGAAGCTTTCTTT	CATGQVYADIEAFF
TRBJ2-4	NA	many	TRBV19	TGTGCCAGTAGTATAGATCTGCAAACGACCAAAAACATTCAGTACTTC	CASSIDLQTTKNIQYF
TRBJ2-7	TRBD2	many	TRBV7-2	TGTGCCAGCAGCTTAGGGGCTAGCGGGAGGGGCGCCTACGAGCAGTACTTC	CASSLGASGRGAYEQYF
TRBJ1-1	NA	many	TRBV11-3	TGTGCCAGCAGCTTAGGTCCAGGGAGCACTGAAGCTTTCTTT	CASSLGPGSTEAFF
TRBJ2-7	NA	NA	TRBV9	TGTGCCAGCAGCCCCATCCAGGGGACCTACGAGCAGTACTTC	CASSPIQGTYEQYF
TRBJ1-2	NA	many	TRBV12-3/TRBV12-4	TGTGCCAGCAGTCCAGGGTGGGTTGGCTACACCTTC	CASSPGWVGYTF
TRBJ2-2	TRBD2	NA	TRBV5-1	TGCGCCAGCAGCCTAGGACTAGCGGCCGGGGAGCTGTTTTTT	CASSLGLAAGELFF
TRBJ1-5	NA	many	TRBV20-1	TGCAGCGCTGGACAGCGACTAGGTCAGCCCCAGCATTTT	CSAGQRLGQPQHF
TRBJ1-1	NA	many	TRBV6-2/TRBV6-3	TGTGCCAGCAGTTACTCGATCCTGGGACTCCCTGAAGCTTTCTTT	CASSYSILGLPEAFF
TRBJ2-4	NA	many	TRBV28	TGTGCCAGCGGCCTCTCGGCGGCCCAAAACATTCAGTACTTC	CASGLSAAQNIQYF
TRBJ2-7	NA	NA	TRBV24-1	TGTGCCACCAGTGATCATGACGGGACCTACGAGCAGTACTTC	CATSDHDGTYEQYF
TRBJ2-3	TRBD2	NA	TRBV6-1	TGTGCCAGCAGAGCCAGGGGAGCGGGAGGCACAGATACGCAGTATTTT	CASRARGAGGTDTQYF
TRBJ2-7	NA	few	TRBV5-5	TGTGCCAGCAGCTTGGTGTCAGGAGCCTACGAGCAGTACTTC	CASSLVSGAYEQYF
TRBJ1-5	TRBD1	NA	TRBV5-5	TGTGCCAGCAGCTTCGGGACAGCTTCTCAGCCCCAGCATTTT	CASSFGTASQPQHF
TRBJ2-2	NA	many	TRBV27	TGTGCCAGCAGCTCCGATGTTGGGACAAGGAACACCGGGGAGCTGTTTTTT	CASSSDVGTRNTGELFF
TRBJ1-2	TRBD1	many	TRBV28	TGTGCCAGCAGGCTTACAGGGGCTTATGGCTACACCTTC	CASRLTGAYGYTF
TRBJ2-5	TRBD1	few	TRBV5-1	TGCGCCAGCAGGGGGGACAGCCAAGAGACCCAGTACTTC	CASRGDSQETQYF
TRBJ1-3	NA	many	TRBV28	TGTGCCAGCAGTTTCGGGGGTACGGCTGGAAACACCATATATTTT	CASSFGGTAGNTIYF
TRBJ1-5	NA	many	TRBV2	TGTGCCAGCAGTGAAAGCGAGGGGGGATTTAGCAATCAGCCCCAGCATTTT	CASSESEGGFSNQPQHF
TRBJ1-1	NA	many	TRBV19	TGTGCCAGTACGAAGCGGGACGGAGGGAGGGGTGGAGCTTTCTTT	CASTKRDGGRGGAFF
TRBJ1-5	NA	many	TRBV28	TGTGCCAGCAGTTTATTGGGGGTATATAGCAATCAGCCCCAGCATTTT	CASSLLGVYSNQPQHF
TRBJ1-1	NA	NA	TRBV6-1	TGTGCCAGCAGACGGGACGCCTTGAACACTGAAGCTTTCTTT	CASRRDALNTEAFF
TRBJ2-7	NA	few	TRBV28	TGTGCCAGCAAGGAAAGCTCCTACGAGCAGTACTTC	CASKESSYEQYF
TRBJ2-6	NA	many	TRBV15	TGTGCCACCACCGTCTATAGCTCTGGGGCCAACGTCCTGACTTTC	CATTVYSSGANVLTF
TRBJ2-7	TRBD2	many	TRBV9	TGTGCCAGCAGCTCAGGGAGGGGTTCGAATCGCGACGAGCAGTACTTC	CASSSGRGSNRDEQYF
TRBJ2-5	TRBD2	many	TRBV29-1	TGCAGCGTTATTGGCGGGGGATTAGTAGGGGAGACCCAGTACTTC	CSVIGGGLVGETQYF
TRBJ2-7	TRBD2	few	TRBV30	TGTGCCTGGAGGACTAGCGGGGACTCCTACGAGCAGTACTTC	CAWRTSGDSYEQYF
TRBJ1-6	NA	many	TRBV5-1	TGCGCCAGCAGCTTGGGGACGGAGCGTTCACCCCTCCACTTT	CASSLGTERSPLHF
TRBJ1-1	TRBD1	many	TRBV27	TGTGCCAGCGGAAACGACAGGGACACTGAAGCTTTCTTT	CASGNDRDTEAFF
TRBJ1-5	TRBD1	NA	TRBV12-3/TRBV12-4	TGTGCCAGCAGTACCGGGACAGGCATTCAGCCCCAGCATTTT	CASSTGTGIQPQHF
TRBJ2-7	NA	many	TRBV7-9	TGTGCCAGCAGCTTAGCGGCAAACACCTACGAGCAGTACTTC	CASSLAANTYEQYF
TRBJ2-4	TRBD1	many	TRBV7-2	TGTGCCAGCAGCCTCAGGACAGGGATGGCCAAAAACATTAAGTACTTC	CASSLRTGMAKNIKYF
TRBJ2-2	NA	NA	TRBV6-1	TGTGCCAGCAGCCGTGCCACCGGGGAGCTGTTTTTT	CASSRATGELFF
TRBJ1-2	NA	many	TRBV20-1	TGCAGTGCTAGAGACCTGGGGGGAAACTATGGCCACACCTTC	CSARDLGGNYGHTF
TRBJ1-2	TRBD1	few	TRBV4-3	TGCGCCAGCAGCCCAGGCCCAGGGGGATACGATGGCTACACCTTC	CASSPGPGGYDGYTF
TRBJ2-1	TRBD2	many	TRBV12-3/TRBV12-4	TGTGCCAGCACTTGGCGGGAGGATCCTACCTACAATGAGCAGTTCTTC	CASTWREDPTYNEQFF
TRBJ2-2	NA	few	TRBV10-3	TGTGCCATCAGTGAGTCGAGTTATTTGTTTGGCACCGGGGAGCTGTTTTTT	CAISESSYLFGTGELFF